This TCR beta chain was sequenced in a study of breast tumors, draining lymph nodes, adjacent tissues. Study-wide findings and caveats: Compared with basal-like, luminal-like tumors shared significantly more repertoire with nontumor tissue. Most tumor T cells seemingly derive from lymph node, then expand in tumor. Tumor TCR diversity was below lymph nodes but above nontumor tissue.

With regard to this clonotype: Its specificity is not known.

The J segment lost 4 bases and the V segment lost 8 bases, leaving 4 bases of the junction unmatched. Germline CDR1 and CDR2: SNHLY and FYNNEI. This CDR3 has 12 amino acids. Breast cancer patients provided tissue from their axillary draining lymph nodes. TCRdb re-derived calls from the multiplex PCR reads in MiXCR, one entry per CDR3 protein. The top ten hold over 0.95% of the sample, which has more than 250,000 distinct CDR3 sequences, under 35% seen once. The source of this sequence is a female donor with breast cancer. Some clones in this sample may be carry-over from other donors' samples. The sequencing sample was made of axillary lymph node tissue. The chain has TRBV2 and TRBJ2-5; TRBD2 matches 7 bases. CDR3 sequence reads: CASGRATETQYF. CDR3 DNA: TGTGCCAGCGGGAGGGCCACAGAGACCCAGTACTTC.